The entry that follows covers one T cell receptor beta chain sequence. Antigen specificity is unknown. Selected positively for CCR7 and CD45RO-negative, naive CD8 cells excluded terminally differentiated effector memory CD45RA+ cells. None of the donors, who were healthy HIV-negative adults, had recently had acute infections or vaccinations. Trimming took off 0 bases at V and 12 bases at J, with 10 bases between the two ends. CDR1 SGDLS and CDR2 YYNGEE come from the germline V gene. The CDR3 loop spans 12 amino acids. The data originate from a study of shared clonotypes between healthy human individuals. Findings and caveats of the study: Non-shared clonotypes had lower generation probabilities than those shared by all four donors.

Genomic DNA per cell subset filled all wells of several immunoSEQ plates. This table comes from immunoSEQ multiplex PCR, and its TCRdb copy is limited to in-frame clones, with some not included. The sample contains millions of clones, 85% to 95% of which appear only once. Sequenced: naive CD8+ T cells from PBMCs. The J gene is TRBJ2-1, the V gene TRBV9; the D gene is possibly TRBD2 (6 bases). This TCR derives from a man aged 18-30 years in good health. Some clones in this sample may be carry-over from other donors' samples. CDR3 protein: CASSVGAGPQFF. In nucleotides, the CDR3 is TGTGCCAGCAGCGTAGGGGCGGGACCGCAGTTCTTC.